The sequence of this T cell receptor (beta chain) was determined in a study of cytomegalovirus exposure and HLA in healthy donors. General study points: A few of the chains that were CMV-associated were confirmed in vitro to be specific for CMV antigens. Judged likely to be a sequencing artifact was a cluster of highly shared sequence variants.

Use of 60 Vbeta and 13 Jbeta primers characterized the PCR. Clones were sequenced by immunoSEQ multiplex PCR, and TCRdb holds only the in-frame ones, with some missing. The data hold roughly 100,000 clones, with 83% observed a single time. CDR3 length equals 15 residues. V gave up 0 bases and J gave up 3 bases, with 8 bases separating them. Germline V gives CDR1 LGHNA, CDR2 YSLEER. Of note for this clone: Its antigen is undetermined.

The TCR comes from a man between 18 and 29 years old in good health and CMV-seronegative. The J gene is TRBJ2-2, the V gene TRBV4-3; the D is unclear. Sequenced input: PBMCs. The chain's CDR3 is CASSQDHLYTGELFF. CDR3 DNA: TGCGCCAGCAGCCAAGATCACCTATACACCGGGGAGCTGTTTTTT.